The following is a T cell receptor (beta chain) sequence with its context. Its specificity is unknown. Barcoded TCR alpha and TCR beta cDNA libraries with UMIs came from 5'RACE using constant-segment primers. TCRdb independently ran MiXCR on the 5' RACE reads; one entry per CDR3 protein. Among around 250,000 distinct CDR3 sequences listed, 15% to 20% were seen once. The source of the sample is a study of T-cell memory formation after mild COVID-19. The ends were cut back, 2 bases at V and 2 bases at J, with 15 bases in the middle. Germline CDR1 and CDR2: LNHDA and SQIVND (reference sequence). This CDR3 has 16 amino acids. Regarding the study as a whole: The authors left the SARS-CoV-2 specificity of second-wave clones peaking on day 37 unconfirmed. CD4/CD8 balance held among clones contracting day 15 to 85, and later expanders leaned CD4+. Largely, contracting CD4+ clones fell within CM and EM, and contracting CD8+ clones within EMRA.

This sequence originates from a man aged 18 to 35 who had mild COVID-19 (a few samples of this study predate the infection). Cell type and time point are not known. The sequenced sample was PBMCs or a T cell subset sorted from them (not recorded which). The J gene is TRBJ1-2, the V gene TRBV19, with D tentatively TRBD1 (6 bases). The CDR3 region is CASSIRDTGVNYGYTF. The CDR3 bases are TGTGCCAGTAGTATACGGGACACTGGCGTCAACTATGGCTACACCTTC.